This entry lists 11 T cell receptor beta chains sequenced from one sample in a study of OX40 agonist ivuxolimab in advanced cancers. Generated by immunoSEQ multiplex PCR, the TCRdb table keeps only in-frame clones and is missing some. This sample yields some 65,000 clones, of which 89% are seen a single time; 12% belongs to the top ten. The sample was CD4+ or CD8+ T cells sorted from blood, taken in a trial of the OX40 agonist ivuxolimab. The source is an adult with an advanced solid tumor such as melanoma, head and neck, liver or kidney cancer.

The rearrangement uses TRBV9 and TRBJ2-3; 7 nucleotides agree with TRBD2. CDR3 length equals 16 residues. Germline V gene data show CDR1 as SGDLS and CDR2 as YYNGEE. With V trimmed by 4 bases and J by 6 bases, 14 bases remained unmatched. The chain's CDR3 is CASSNRAGSLPDTQYF. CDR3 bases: TGTGCCAGCAGCAACAGAGCGGGGAGTCTCCCCGATACGCAGTATTTT.

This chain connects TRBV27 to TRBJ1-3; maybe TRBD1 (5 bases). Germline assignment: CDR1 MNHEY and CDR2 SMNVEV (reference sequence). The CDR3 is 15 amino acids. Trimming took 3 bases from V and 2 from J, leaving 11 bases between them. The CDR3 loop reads CASSLRGPAGNTIYF. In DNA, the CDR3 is TGTGCCAGCAGTTTGAGGGGACCGGCTGGAAACACCATATATTTT.

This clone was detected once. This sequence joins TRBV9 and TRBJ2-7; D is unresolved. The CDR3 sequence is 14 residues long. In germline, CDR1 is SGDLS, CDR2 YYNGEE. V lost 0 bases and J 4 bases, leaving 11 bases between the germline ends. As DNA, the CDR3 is TGTGCCAGCAGCGTAGATAGTACCAGTTACGAGCAGTACTTC. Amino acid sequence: CASSVDSTSYEQYF.

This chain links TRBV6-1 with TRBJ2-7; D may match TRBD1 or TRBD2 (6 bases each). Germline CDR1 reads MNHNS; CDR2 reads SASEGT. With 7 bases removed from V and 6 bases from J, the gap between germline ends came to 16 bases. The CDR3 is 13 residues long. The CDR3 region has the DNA TGTGCCAGCACCCTAGGGGGGCAAGGCGAGCAGTACTTC. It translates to CASTLGGQGEQYF.

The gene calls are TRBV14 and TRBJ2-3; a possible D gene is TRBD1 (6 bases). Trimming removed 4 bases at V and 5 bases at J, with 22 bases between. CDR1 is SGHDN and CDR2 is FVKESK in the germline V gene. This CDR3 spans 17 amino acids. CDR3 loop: CASSLGDRTRLRDTQYF. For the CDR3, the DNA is TGTGCCAGCAGCCTCGGCGACAGGACAAGACTAAGAGATACGCAGTATTTT.

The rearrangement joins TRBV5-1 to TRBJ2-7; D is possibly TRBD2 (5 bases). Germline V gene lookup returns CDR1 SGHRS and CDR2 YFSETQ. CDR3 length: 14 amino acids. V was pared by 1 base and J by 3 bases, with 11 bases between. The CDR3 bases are TGCGCCAGCAGCTTGCGGGGTCGAAACTACGAGCAGTACTTC. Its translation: CASSLRGRNYEQYF.

CDR3: CASSALDGYTF. CDR3 nucleotide sequence: TGTGCCAGCAGCGCGTTGGATGGCTACACCTTC. This chain connects TRBV13 to TRBJ1-2; no clear D. V was clipped by 5 bases and J by 6 bases, with 7 bases between them. This CDR3 is built from 11 residues. Germline V CDR1 and CDR2: PRHDT, FYEKMQ (reference sequence).

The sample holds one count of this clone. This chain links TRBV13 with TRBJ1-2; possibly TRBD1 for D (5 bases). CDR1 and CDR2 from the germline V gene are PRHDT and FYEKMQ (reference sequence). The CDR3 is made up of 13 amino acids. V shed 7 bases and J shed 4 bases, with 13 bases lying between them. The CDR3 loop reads CASINQGGYGYTF. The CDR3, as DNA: TGTGCCAGCATAAATCAGGGAGGCTATGGCTACACCTTC.

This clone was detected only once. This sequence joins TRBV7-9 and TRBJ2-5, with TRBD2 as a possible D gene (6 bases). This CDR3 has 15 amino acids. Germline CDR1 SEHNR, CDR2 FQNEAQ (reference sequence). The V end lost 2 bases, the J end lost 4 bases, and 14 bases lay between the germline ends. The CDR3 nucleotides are TGTGCCAGCAGCTTAAGTGGGGGGACTTTAGAGACCCAGTACTTC. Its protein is CASSLSGGTLETQYF. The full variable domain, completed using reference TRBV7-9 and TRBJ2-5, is DTGVSQNPRHKITKRGQNVTFRCDPISEHNRLYWYRQTLGQGPEFLTYFQNEAQLEKSRLLSDRFSAERPKGSFSTLEIQRTEQGDSAMYLCASSLSGGTLETQYFGPGTRLLVL.

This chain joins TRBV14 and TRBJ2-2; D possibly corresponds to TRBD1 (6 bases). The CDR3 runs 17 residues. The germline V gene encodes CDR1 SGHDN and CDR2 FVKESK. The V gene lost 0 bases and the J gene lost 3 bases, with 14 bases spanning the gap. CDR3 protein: CASSQDRVGHYTGELFF. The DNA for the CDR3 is TGTGCCAGCAGCCAAGACCGAGTGGGACACTACACCGGGGAGCTGTTTTTT.

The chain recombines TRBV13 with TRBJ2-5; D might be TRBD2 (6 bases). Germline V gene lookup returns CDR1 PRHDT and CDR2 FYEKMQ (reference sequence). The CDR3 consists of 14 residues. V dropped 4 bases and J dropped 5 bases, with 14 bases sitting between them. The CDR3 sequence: CASSYRTGVETQYF. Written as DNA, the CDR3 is TGTGCCAGCAGCTACCGGACGGGGGTTGAGACCCAGTACTTC.